This T cell receptor (beta chain) was sequenced for a study of shared clonotypes between healthy human individuals. Study-level findings and limits: Richness estimates generally favored naive over memory subsets.

In this sample, this clone turned up a few times. Its antigen remains unidentified. Each PCR replicate from the sorted subsets contained around 200 ng DNA, which is about 30,000 T cell genomes. Only in-frame clones appear in the TCRdb table, and some are missing; sequencing was by immunoSEQ multiplex PCR. The repertoire holds approximately 240,000 clones, approximately 70% seen once, with approximately 12% in the top ten. CDR1 is MNHNY and CDR2 is SVGAGI in the germline V gene (reference sequence). The CDR3 loop spans 14 amino acids. The V and J ends lost 8 bases and 7 bases respectively, with 21 bases between them.

The TCR comes from a young man in good health. The sequenced material came from memory CD4+ T cells sorted from blood. The subset: CD45RA-negative fraction. The chain uses TRBV6-6 and TRBJ2-7; a weak D match, TRBD2 (5 bases). CDR3 residues: CASDGSGSVGEQYF. As DNA, the CDR3 is TGTGCCAGCGATGGGTCAGGTAGCGTGGGGGAGCAGTACTTC.